These 14 T cell receptor beta chains were all obtained from the same sample, sequenced in a study of blood T cell repertoires in COVID-19. Clones were read by immunoSEQ multiplex PCR, and TCRdb kept only the in-frame ones, dropping some. The repertoire includes about 210,000 clones, about 76% of them detected once, and 8.9% sits in the top ten. The material sequenced was PBMCs or T cells enriched from blood (not recorded which). Receptors were obtained from a woman in her forties or fifties with acute COVID-19.

The V call is TRBV11-1, the J call TRBJ2-7, with D unclear. The V gene lost 7 bases and the J gene lost 1 base, with 11 bases spanning the gap. The germline V gene has CDR1 SGHAT and CDR2 FQDESV (reference sequence). The CDR3 sequence is 13 residues long. CDR3: CASKPAASYEQYF. DNA for the CDR3: TGTGCCAGCAAACCGGCGGCTTCCTACGAGCAGTACTTC.

J is TRBJ2-3 and V is TRBV19; 7 bases map to TRBD1. The J segment lost 2 bases and the V segment lost 3 bases, leaving 8 bases of the junction unmatched. The germline CDR1 and CDR2 sequences are LNHDA and SQIVND (reference sequence). The CDR3 runs 16 residues. The CDR3 DNA is TGTGCCAGTAGTATGGGACAGACTTCCCACACAGATACGCAGTATTTT. This sequence encodes CASSMGQTSHTDTQYF.

The rearrangement links TRBV11-2 to TRBJ1-2; D is perhaps TRBD1 (6 bases). The length of the CDR3 is 14 residues. V was cut by 3 bases and J by 2 bases, with 10 bases left in between. Germline CDR1 reads SGHAT; CDR2 reads FQNNGV. The CDR3 loop reads CASSFRGPNYGYTF. As DNA, the CDR3 is TGTGCCAGCAGCTTCAGGGGACCCAACTATGGCTACACCTTC. The full variable domain, with the rest looked up from reference TRBV11-2 and TRBJ1-2, is EAGVAQSPRYKIIEKRQSVAFWCNPISGHATLYWYQQILGQGPKLLIQFQNNGVVDDSQLPKDRFSAERLKGVDSTLKIQPAKLEDSAVYLCASSFRGPNYGYTFGSGTRLTVV.

The chain joins TRBV4-1 to TRBJ2-7; 8 bases agree with TRBD1. Trimming cost V 0 bases and J 4 bases; bases outside gene matches: 8. The CDR3 covers 16 residues. Germline V gene sequence: CDR1 MGHRA, CDR2 YSYEKL. The CDR3 sequence: CASSQDLGQGIYEQYF. CDR3 nucleotides: TGCGCCAGCAGCCAAGATCTAGGACAGGGAATATACGAGCAGTACTTC.

This rearrangement joins TRBV24-1 to TRBJ1-2; 7 nucleotides line up with TRBD1. The CDR3 is made up of 14 amino acids. The trim removed 4 bases at V and 8 bases at J, leaving 9 bases unmatched. Germline V CDR1 and CDR2: KGHDR, SFDVKD. In DNA form, the CDR3 reads TGTGCCACCAGTGACCCGACAGGGAAGAAAGGCTACACCTTC. Encoded protein: CATSDPTGKKGYTF.

This clone has more than one count but fewer than ten. V usage is TRBV7-2 and J usage is TRBJ1-6, with D perhaps TRBD1 (5 bases). CDR1 SGHTA and CDR2 FQGNSA come from the germline V gene. Trimming removed 0 bases at V and 8 bases at J, with 14 bases between. This CDR3 is built from 16 residues. The CDR3 sequence: CASSLAAGSGDSPLHF. CDR3 nucleotide sequence: TGTGCCAGCAGCTTAGCGGCGGGGTCGGGGGATTCACCCCTCCACTTT.

In its sample, this clone was seen once. The chain combines TRBV6-2 or TRBV6-3 with TRBJ1-5, with 7 positions matching TRBD1. V gave up 3 bases and J gave up 1 base; unmatched junction bases: 3. The length of the CDR3 is 15 residues. In germline, CDR1 is MNHEY, CDR2 SVGEGT. The CDR3 spells CASSYMTGSNQPQHF. CDR3 DNA sequence: TGTGCCAGCAGTTATATGACAGGGAGCAATCAGCCCCAGCATTTT.

CDR3 loop: CASTSIGLANTGELFF. CDR3 sequence (DNA): TGTGCCAGCACCTCGATCGGGCTAGCTAACACCGGGGAGCTGTTTTTT. The chain is built from TRBV3-1 (or the pseudogene TRBV3-2) and TRBJ2-2; tentatively, D is TRBD2 (5 bases). This CDR3 is 16 amino acids long. Trimming took 7 bases from V and 2 from J, leaving 17 bases between them. CDR1 is LGHDT and CDR2 is YNNKEL in the germline V gene (reference sequence).

The chain employs TRBV28 and TRBJ2-7; tentative D call: TRBD1 (6 bases). This CDR3 spans 15 amino acids. Trimming removed 8 bases from V and 0 bases from J, with 17 bases in between. Germline V gene data show CDR1 as MDHEN and CDR2 as SYDVKM. CDR3 region: CASRIDTGNSYEQYF. DNA of the CDR3: TGTGCCAGCCGGATCGATACAGGGAACTCCTACGAGCAGTACTTC. Full variable domain (rest looked up from reference TRBV28 and TRBJ2-7): DVKVTQSSRYLVKRTGEKVFLECVQDMDHENMFWYRQDPGLGLRLIYFSYDVKMKEKGDIPEGYSVSREKKERFSLILESASTNQTSMYLCASRIDTGNSYEQYFGPGTRLTVT.

V usage is TRBV19 and J usage is TRBJ1-2; D possibly corresponds to TRBD1 (6 bases). The V and J ends lost 7 bases and 4 bases respectively, with 19 bases between them. From germline, CDR1 is LNHDA and CDR2 SQIVND (reference sequence). There are 15 residues in the CDR3. In DNA form, the CDR3 reads TGTGCCAGTACCGCAAACCCTGGACAGCCCTATGGCTACACCTTC. Amino acids: CASTANPGQPYGYTF.

The chain is built from TRBV2 and TRBJ2-7; TRBD2 is a possible D gene (5 bases). The germline V gene encodes CDR1 SNHLY and CDR2 FYNNEI. Between the trimmed V and J ends, which lost 8 bases and 3 bases, there was a span of 8 bases. The CDR3 sequence is 11 residues long. The CDR3 DNA reads TGTGCCAGCCAGCGGAGCTACGAGCAGTACTTC. Protein sequence: CASQRSYEQYF.

The chain uses TRBV28 and TRBJ1-1, with a tentative D call TRBD1 (5 bases). Per germline, CDR1 MDHEN and CDR2 SYDVKM. This CDR3 is built from 13 residues. The V gene lost 2 bases and the J gene lost 6 bases, with 10 bases spanning the gap. The CDR3 DNA reads TGTGCCAGCAGTTTACAGGGTCTTCCTGAAGCTTTCTTT. It encodes CASSLQGLPEAFF.

The table lists this clone with a count of one. This chain links TRBV7-2 with TRBJ2-7; TRBD2 might be the D (6 bases). This CDR3 has 14 residues. Germline-derived CDR1 and CDR2 are SGHTA and FQGNSA. Trimming removed 5 bases at V and 4 bases at J, with 15 bases between. As DNA, the CDR3 is TGTGCCAGCAGCGGAGGTGCGGGACGATACGAGCAGTACTTC. This gives the protein CASSGGAGRYEQYF.

In its sample, this clone ranks as medium-sized (0.01 to 0.1%). The CDR3 loop reads CASSPETGNDSGNTIYF. DNA for the CDR3: TGTGCCAGCAGCCCCGAGACAGGGAACGACTCTGGAAACACCATATATTTT. The chain combines TRBV9 with TRBJ1-3; TRBD1 agrees at 7 bases. The V gene end was trimmed by 4 bases and the J gene end by 0 bases; junction bases not matched to a gene: 10. The CDR3 extends over 17 amino acids. In germline, CDR1 is SGDLS, CDR2 YYNGEE. Full variable domain (remainder filled in from reference TRBV9 and TRBJ1-3): DSGVTQTPKHLITATGQRVTLRCSPRSGDLSVYWYQQSLDQGLQFLIQYYNGEERAKGNILERFSAQQFPDLHSELNLSSLELGDSALYFCASSPETGNDSGNTIYFGEGSWLTVV.